The present T cell receptor (beta chain) was sequenced within a study of T cell responses to AZD1222 COVID-19 vaccine (dated by TCRdb to the early 2020s). The study in broad terms: Because spike-specific TCR depth and breadth did not differ between the two schedules, AZD1222 recipients who got a second dose at roughly 4 weeks were pooled with those who got a second dose at roughly 12 weeks. A total of 230 to 250 trial participants underwent TCR sequencing, of whom 207 had received two doses of AZD1222 and roughly 26 had received two doses of the MenACWY control vaccine. Trial participants were enrolled into age subgroups of 18-55, 56-69 and 70-plus years, which contained approximately 150, 28 and 58 TCR-sequenced participants, respectively. What the research found in general, with its limitations: Conclusions about previously exposed vaccinees are limited because only six or seven AZD1222 recipients were SARS-CoV-2 seropositive at baseline. Because no samples from the day 14 peak response were available, repertoires could be characterized only after the peak T cell response. The whole spike protein was spanned by vaccine-associated CD4 TCRs, and dominant responses were seen in regions 160-218 and 743-854. Participants were mostly white British, with more females than males. The authors suggested clonal diversity may have been underestimated. A significant rise in spike-specific TCR breadth and depth was observed after two AZD1222 doses relative to day 0 and relative to MenACWY recipients. The 56-69-year group was small, and its depth increase did not reach significance, likely because of low power. Nearly half of unique spike-specific TCRs reportedly recognized epitopes outside regions mutated in the B.1.351 and B.1.1.7 variants.

A word on this clone: The antigen it binds to is not known. The sample holds no much larger clone one base away, and base qualities are not on file.

The time point label here, explained by the study, means: baseline before first vaccination. Vaccinee samples came from UK trials COV001 and COV002, including a single-blind randomized controlled phase 2/3 trial of AZD1222 (ChAdOx1 nCoV-19) in healthy adults. For TCRbeta chain sequencing, PBMC samples were collected from trial participants at day 0 and at day 28 after the second dose. CDR1 and CDR2, per the germline V gene, are KGHDR and SFDVKD. There are 15 amino acids in the CDR3, from cysteine to phenylalanine inclusive. Only the CDR3 part of the read is kept: 45 bases, read in frame from the first base. Between the V and J ends, shortened by 3 bases and 6 bases respectively, the junction contains 15 bases. The CDR3 regions of human TCRbeta chains were subjected to immunosequencing. The original methods were these. TCRs in the repertoires were compared against a reference library of SARS-CoV-2-specific TCRs that had been generated with the MIRA antigen-specificity platform. Breadth meant the fraction of unique TCRs that were SARS-CoV-2-associated, whereas depth meant the fraction of total T cells that were SARS-CoV-2-associated. Using the MIRA data, each spike-specific TCR was mapped to the spike region that the TCR reacts to and placed in a CD4 or CD8 class. Log10-transformed breadth and depth values were compared by one-way ANOVA with Sidak's multiple comparisons tests. As stored in TCRdb, this immuneACCESS dataset retains in-frame rearrangements with V and J assigned. A fraction of the clones does not appear; measured against another copy, unresolved V genes explain less than half of the discrepancy, and the remainder lacks a known reason. V and J calls and clone size are as listed in that table; D and trimming were resolved from the DNA. This sample is represented by roughly 120,000 clones; around 90% of them were singletons. 4.4% of the sample is taken by the ten largest.

This specimen was peripheral blood, taken on day 0 of AZD1222 vaccination. This sequence uses TRBV24-1 and TRBJ2-3; the D gene is perhaps TRBD2, from 6 matching bases. The TCR originated in an adult in good health. The CDR3 region has the sequence CATSDPRTGRDTQYF. The DNA is as follows: TGTGCCACCAGTGATCCCCGGACTGGGAGGGATACGCAGTATTTT.